The 4 T cell receptor beta chains below were found in one sample sequenced in a study of OX40 agonist ivuxolimab in advanced cancers. Some clones are missing from TCRdb's copy, which holds only in-frame ones; the method was immunoSEQ multiplex PCR. The table lists tens of thousands of clones, approximately 90% of them singletons. This specimen consisted of CD4+ or CD8+ T cells sorted from blood, obtained in a trial of the OX40 agonist ivuxolimab. These receptors all come from an adult with an advanced solid tumor such as melanoma, head and neck, liver or kidney cancer.

This chain joins TRBV19 and TRBJ2-2; possibly TRBD1 or TRBD2 for D (5 bases each). The V end lost 7 bases, the J end lost 0 bases, and 12 bases lay between the germline ends. Germline V gene data show CDR1 as LNHDA and CDR2 as SQIVND (reference sequence). The CDR3 is 15 residues long. CDR3 amino acids: CASTGHRTNTGELFF. In DNA form, the CDR3 reads TGTGCCAGTACGGGGCACCGAACGAACACCGGGGAGCTGTTTTTT.

This chain uses TRBV11-1 with TRBJ2-7, with 9 bases that match TRBD2. The CDR3 spans 15 residues. The ends lost 6 bases at V and 4 bases at J; junction bases unmatched: 10. Per germline, CDR1 SGHAT and CDR2 FQDESV (reference sequence). As DNA, the CDR3 is TGTGCCAGCAGTCGATCGACTAGCGGAAAATACGAGCAGTACTTC. The encoded protein is CASSRSTSGKYEQYF.

The CDR3 DNA follows: TGTGCCAGTAGTCGAGGGCAGGGTGACATTCAGTACTTC. It specifies CASSRGQGDIQYF. The chain couples TRBV19 to TRBJ2-4; either TRBD1 or TRBD2 may fit D (5 bases each). Trimming pared 5 bases from V and 8 bases from J, leaving 13 bases between. CDR1 and CDR2 from the germline V gene are LNHDA and SQIVND (reference sequence). CDR3 length equals 13 residues.

The J gene is TRBJ2-1, the V gene TRBV12-5; tentative D call: TRBD1 (6 bases). The germline CDR1 and CDR2 sequences are LGHNT and FRNRAP. The CDR3 contains 15 residues. The ends were cut back, 5 bases at V and 1 base at J, with 12 bases in the middle. CDR3 sequence (DNA): TGTGCTAGTGGTGTGACAGGCGTTTCCTACAATGAGCAGTTCTTC. It codes for CASGVTGVSYNEQFF.